Each of the 21 T cell receptor beta chains below was sequenced from the same sample in a study of long-term antiretroviral therapy in people with HIV. It was version v3.0 of the immunoSEQ assay that was run at survey level. This table comes from immunoSEQ multiplex PCR, and its TCRdb copy is limited to in-frame clones, with some not included. The sample has more than 20,000 clones, roughly nine tenths seen once. The sample consisted of unsorted PBMCs, taken 1.9 years after starting antiretroviral therapy. The receptors here all came from a woman under 40 with HIV.

The chain employs TRBV14 and TRBJ1-3, with D maybe TRBD1 (6 bases). This CDR3 is built from 15 residues. Germline lookup yields CDR1 SGHDN and CDR2 FVKESK. V lost 0 bases, J lost 6 bases, and 12 bases lay in between. The CDR3 coding sequence is TGTGCCAGCAGCCAAGATCTCTGGGACATAAACACCATATATTTT. Its translation: CASSQDLWDINTIYF.

This clone was observed a single time. V gene TRBV15 combines with J gene TRBJ2-7; D remains unclear. V was cut by 1 base and J by 1 base, with 5 bases left in between. Germline CDR1 LNHNV, CDR2 YYDKDF (reference sequence). The CDR3 is 13 amino acids. The CDR3 spells CATSRGGSYEQYV. The CDR3 DNA reads TGTGCCACCAGCAGAGGGGGTTCCTACGAGCAGTACGTC.

V gene TRBV18 combines with J gene TRBJ2-2, with 12 bases identical to TRBD1. Germline CDR1 and CDR2: KGHSH and LQKENI. Trimming at V came to 0 bases and at J to 3 bases, leaving 2 bases not matched to a gene. The CDR3 contains 17 residues. The CDR3 spells CASSPPGQGAYTGELFF. The CDR3 region has the DNA TGTGCCAGCTCACCACCGGGACAGGGGGCGTACACCGGGGAGCTGTTTTTT.

The rearrangement uses TRBV5-1 and TRBJ2-3; D gene ambiguous. The CDR3 spans 14 residues. Germline lookup yields CDR1 SGHRS and CDR2 YFSETQ. The V and J ends lost 0 bases and 2 bases respectively, with 7 bases between them. This CDR3 reads CASSLDQITDTQYF. CDR3 DNA sequence: TGCGCCAGCAGCTTGGATCAGATCACAGATACGCAGTATTTT.

This chain links TRBV18 with TRBJ2-2; D uncertain. The CDR3 has 13 residues. With 3 bases removed from V and 1 base from J, the gap between germline ends came to 3 bases. Germline CDR1 is KGHSH and CDR2 is LQKENI. CDR3 sequence reads: CASSPLNTGELFF. Written as DNA, the CDR3 is TGTGCCAGCTCACCTCTGAACACCGGGGAGCTGTTTTTT.

This clone appeared a few times. The chain has TRBV2 and TRBJ2-7, with D perhaps matching TRBD2 (6 bases). V was shortened by 6 bases and J by 5 bases, with 17 bases between the two germline ends. Germline CDR1 reads SNHLY; CDR2 reads FYNNEI. The CDR3 is 14 residues long. This chain's CDR3 is CASSPPGGPNEQYF. In nucleotides, the CDR3 is TGTGCCAGCAGCCCGCCCGGGGGACCGAACGAGCAGTACTTC.

The rearrangement joins TRBV11-2 to TRBJ2-3; 9 bases line up with TRBD2. The J segment lost 3 bases and the V segment lost 2 bases, leaving 6 bases of the junction unmatched. This CDR3 region has 16 residues. CDR1 is SGHAT and CDR2 is FQNNGV in the germline V gene. In DNA, the CDR3 is TGTGCCAGCAGCTTATACGCGGGGGGGCCGACAGATACGCAGTATTTT. Translating it yields CASSLYAGGPTDTQYF.

This chain's CDR3 is CASSEAGREDGYTF. The CDR3 nucleotides are TGTGCCAGCAGTGAAGCCGGTAGGGAGGATGGCTACACCTTC. V usage is TRBV2 and J usage is TRBJ1-2; D is uncertain. The CDR3 sequence is 14 residues long. Germline lookup yields CDR1 SNHLY and CDR2 FYNNEI. Between the trimmed V and J ends, which lost 0 bases and 6 bases, there was a span of 11 bases.

V is TRBV7-6 and J is TRBJ2-2; 10 bases agree with TRBD1. The germline gives CDR1 SGHVS, CDR2 FNYEAQ. CDR3 length: 17 amino acids. Unmatched junction bases numbered 8, after V lost 1 base and J lost 6 bases. CDR3 amino acids: CASSLVLGTGEAGELFF. CDR3 coding DNA: TGTGCCAGCAGCTTAGTACTGGGGACAGGGGAAGCCGGGGAGCTGTTTTTT.

In DNA form, the CDR3 reads TGTGCCAGCAGCTTAGTGTACCAAGGACTAGCGGTCGATGAGCAGTTCTTC. Protein sequence: CASSLVYQGLAVDEQFF. The V and J genes are TRBV11-2 and TRBJ2-1, with 10 nucleotides matching TRBD2. V was pared by 1 base and J by 8 bases, with 11 bases of the junction left unmatched. This CDR3 spans 17 amino acids. Germline-derived CDR1 and CDR2 are SGHAT and FQNNGV.

This sequence joins TRBV7-8 and TRBJ2-5, with 7 bases that match TRBD2. The CDR3 totals 15 residues. The ends lost 2 bases at V and 6 bases at J; junction bases unmatched: 9. CDR1 SGHVS and CDR2 FQNEAQ come from the germline V gene. CDR3 nucleotides: TGTGCCAGCAGCTTATTCGTGGGGGGGATCAAGACCCAGTACTTC. As protein: CASSLFVGGIKTQYF.

This clone was observed a few times. J is TRBJ1-3 and V is TRBV13; D is uncertain. The CDR3 runs to 16 residues. Germline V gives CDR1 PRHDT, CDR2 FYEKMQ (reference sequence). V lost 1 base and J 0 bases, leaving 10 bases between the germline ends. The CDR3 DNA follows: TGTGCCAGCAGCTTAGAGGGCACGAGCTCTGGAAACACCATATATTTT. It is translated as CASSLEGTSSGNTIYF.

This chain links TRBV27 with TRBJ2-1; the D gene is possibly TRBD2 (6 bases). In germline, CDR1 is MNHEY, CDR2 SMNVEV (reference sequence). The CDR3 sequence is 12 residues long. V was cut by 4 bases and J by 6 bases, with 7 bases left in between. CDR3 sequence reads: CASSYGGNEQFF. The CDR3 DNA follows: TGTGCCAGCAGTTACGGGGGCAATGAGCAGTTCTTC.

CDR3 sequence (DNA): TGTGCCAGCAGCCCGAAGGGAGAAACTGAGCAGTTCTTC. It codes for CASSPKGETEQFF. The chain recombines TRBV6-5 with TRBJ2-1; D is perhaps TRBD2 (5 bases). The ends were cut back, 6 bases at V and 9 bases at J, with 15 bases in the middle. The germline V gene encodes CDR1 MNHEY and CDR2 SVGAGI. There are 13 residues in the CDR3.

The chain uses TRBV9 and TRBJ1-6; D call uncertain. CDR3 length: 14 residues. Trimming removed 0 bases from V and 10 bases from J, with 11 bases in between. Germline CDR1 is SGDLS and CDR2 is YYNGEE. CDR3 sequence: CASSVEEFASPLHF. The CDR3 nucleotides are TGTGCCAGCAGCGTAGAGGAGTTTGCATCACCCCTCCACTTT.

The chain uses TRBV6-1 and TRBJ1-3; D is unresolved. V lost 2 bases to trimming and J lost 0 bases, with 8 bases between them. The length of the CDR3 is 15 residues. The V gene's germline CDR1 is MNHNS and CDR2 SASEGT. CDR3 in DNA: TGTGCCAGCAGTGAATCAAAGGGCTCTGGAAACACCATATATTTT. Translating it yields CASSESKGSGNTIYF.

The rearrangement links TRBV11-2 to TRBJ2-7; 7 bases map to TRBD1. CDR1 SGHAT and CDR2 FQNNGV come from the germline V gene. V shed 5 bases, J shed 0 bases, and the junction held 7 bases outside the gene matches. CDR3 length: 15 residues. DNA for the CDR3: TGTGCCAGCAGCCCGACAGGGATCTACTCCTACGAGCAGTACTTC. Translated: CASSPTGIYSYEQYF.

This clone was picked up a small number of times. The V call is TRBV27, the J call TRBJ1-2, with D perhaps matching TRBD1 (6 bases). Germline CDR1 and CDR2: MNHEY and SMNVEV (reference sequence). Trimming shortened V by 6 bases and J by 0 bases, and 11 bases separated the two germline ends. The CDR3 is made up of 14 amino acids. The CDR3 coding sequence is TGTGCCAGCAGCACACAGGGAGCTAACTATGGCTACACCTTC. This gives the protein CASSTQGANYGYTF.

This clone has a single count. V is TRBV29-1 and J is TRBJ1-2; 7 bases fit TRBD1. CDR3 length: 10 amino acids. Trimming at V came to 4 bases and at J to 7 bases, leaving 0 bases not matched to a gene. Germline V gene lookup returns CDR1 SQVTM and CDR2 ANQGSEA. CDR3 in amino acids: CSVAGGGYTF. The CDR3 bases are TGCAGCGTTGCAGGGGGTGGCTACACCTTC.

The V and J genes are TRBV19 and TRBJ1-5; weak D call: TRBD1 (5 bases). The CDR3 covers 17 residues. V was pared by 7 bases and J by 3 bases, with 22 bases between. Germline V gene sequence: CDR1 LNHDA, CDR2 SQIVND (reference sequence). The CDR3 bases are TGTGCCAGTACCCACCCGGGACCTCGGGCCCACAATCAGCCCCAGCATTTT. This translates into CASTHPGPRAHNQPQHF.

The gene calls are TRBV4-2 and TRBJ1-1; D is perhaps TRBD1 (6 bases). The length of the CDR3 is 15 residues. Trimming took off 3 bases at V and 7 bases at J, with 18 bases between the two ends. Germline CDR1 is LGHNA and CDR2 is YNFKEQ. The CDR3 region is CASSQDLGGFGEAFF. In DNA form, the CDR3 reads TGTGCCAGCAGCCAGGACCTCGGGGGCTTCGGTGAAGCTTTCTTT.